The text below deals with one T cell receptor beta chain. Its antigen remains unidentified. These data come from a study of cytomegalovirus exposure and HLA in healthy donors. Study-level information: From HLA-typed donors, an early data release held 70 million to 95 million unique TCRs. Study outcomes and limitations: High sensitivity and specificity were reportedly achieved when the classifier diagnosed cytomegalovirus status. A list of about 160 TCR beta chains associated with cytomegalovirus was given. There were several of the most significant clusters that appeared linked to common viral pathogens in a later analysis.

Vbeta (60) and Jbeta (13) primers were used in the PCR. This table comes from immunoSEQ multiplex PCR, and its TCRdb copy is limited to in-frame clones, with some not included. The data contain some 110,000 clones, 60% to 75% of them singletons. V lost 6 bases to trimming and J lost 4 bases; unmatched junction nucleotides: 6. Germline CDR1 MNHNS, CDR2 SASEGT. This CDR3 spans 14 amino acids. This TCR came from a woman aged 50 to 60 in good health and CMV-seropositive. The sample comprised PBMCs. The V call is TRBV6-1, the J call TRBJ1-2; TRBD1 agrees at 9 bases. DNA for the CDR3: TGTGCCAGCAGAGCGACAGGGGGACCCTATGGCTACACCTTC. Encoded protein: CASRATGGPYGYTF.